The sample holds a few counts of the clone carrying this T cell receptor (beta chain). The sample originates from a study of PD-1 blockade in classical Hodgkin lymphoma. The CDR3 sequence is 14 residues long. The ends were cut back, 1 base at V and 8 bases at J, with 12 bases in the middle. Germline-derived CDR1 and CDR2 are MNHEY and SMNVEV (reference sequence). Exposure to brentuximab vedotin varied, and each patient had relapsed following autologous stem cell transplantation. Some clones are missing from TCRdb's copy, which holds only in-frame ones; the method was immunoSEQ multiplex PCR. The sample lists 20,000 to 30,000 clones, approximately 81% occurring once.

The clonotype comes from a human donor with classical Hodgkin lymphoma. The sample was peripheral blood mononuclear cells (PBMCs), taken before the second cycle of nivolumab. J is TRBJ2-4 and V is TRBV27, with D tentatively TRBD1 (6 bases). The CDR3 bases are TGTGCCAGCAGTTTATATCCAGGGGTGGACATTCAGTACTTC. Its translation: CASSLYPGVDIQYF.